This T cell receptor beta chain was identified in a study of CXCR3-negative and CXCR3-positive naive CD8 T cells. Overall study: Collectively, the libraries yielded about 140 million TRB reads in total, at about 1.5 +/- 0.3 million per library.

General study results and limits: Naive cells used TRBV-TRBJ genes in much the same way whether CXCR3-negative or CXCR3-positive; memory cells did not. From TRB CDR3 properties, TCR strength was inferred; surface CD5 did not differ between naive subsets. Naive cells positive for CXCR3 carried more hydrophobic TRB CDR3s than CXCR3-negative ones.

The TRB libraries of cDNA were built by UMI-labeled 5' RACE. TCRdb re-called the 5' RACE reads and gives one entry per CDR3 protein, without DNA. Its table records around 95,000 distinct CDR3 sequences. This CDR3 is built from 15 residues. Germline V gene sequence: CDR1 SQVTM, CDR2 ANQGSEA. Remarks on this clonotype: Its antigen is undetermined.

This TCR was recovered from a human donor in good health. Some clones in this sample may be carry-over from other donors' samples. The sample comprised naive CXCR3+ CD8+ T cells from blood. Documented subset: CD45RO-CCR7+CD27+CD95- naive CD8+ T cells expressing CXCR3 (TNR3+). The rearrangement links TRBV29-1 to TRBJ2-1; the D gene TCRdb calls, TRBD2, cannot be checked with no DNA. CDR3 protein: CSVDYAGGLYNEQFF.